This TCR beta chain was sequenced in a study of blood T cell repertoires in COVID-19. About the research overall: PBMCs, B-cell-depleted T cells, or T cells were the source of the cDNA or gDNA that made up the material.

Data came from immunoSEQ multiplex PCR; TCRdb stores just in-frame clones and leaves some out. The sample carries about 280,000 clones, about four fifths recorded once. Ages ranged from roughly 18 to 100 years, with residence in approximately 25 US areas. Participants had their cohort set by participant-reported clinical history. A COVID-19 case was met by exposed participants within 2 weeks before study entry. CDR3 length: 16 residues. The germline V gene encodes CDR1 SGDLS and CDR2 YYNGEE. The germline V and J ends were trimmed by 4 bases and 1 base, with 17 bases remaining between them. Source material: PBMCs or T cells enriched from blood (not recorded which). This clonotype was sampled from a middle-aged man who had been exposed to COVID-19. This chain connects TRBV9 to TRBJ1-1; tentative D call: TRBD1 (6 bases). The CDR3 spells CASSPPSGQTNTEAFF. The DNA of the CDR3 is TGTGCCAGCAGCCCCCCATCCGGACAGACGAACACTGAAGCTTTCTTT.